Below, 31 T cell receptor beta chains from the same sample are listed, as sequenced in a study of neurological immune-mediated disorders. Described time point: longitudinal time-point 3. TCRdb re-analysed the 5' RACE reads in MiXCR, keeping a single row per CDR3 protein. The sample yields about 99,000 distinct CDR3 sequences, 10% to 14% seen once. Source material: PBMCs. Receptors were obtained from a female donor with HTLV-1-associated myelopathy (HAM/TSP).

This clonotype has at least ten counts. The rearrangement uses TRBV7-9 and TRBJ2-2; no reliable D call. Germline CDR1 SEHNR, CDR2 FQNEAQ (reference sequence). With 5 bases removed from V and 4 bases from J, the gap between germline ends came to 11 bases. CDR3 length: 14 amino acids. The chain's CDR3 is CASSPELTTGELFF. CDR3 in DNA: TGTGCCAGCAGCCCAGAACTGACCACCGGGGAGCTGTTTTTT.

This clonotype was observed a few times. The rearrangement links TRBV5-6 to TRBJ1-5; tentative D call: TRBD1 (6 bases). Germline values: CDR1 SGHDT, CDR2 YYEEEE. The CDR3 has 15 residues. V gave up 3 bases and J gave up 1 base, with 11 bases separating them. CDR3 sequence reads: CASSSGTPSNQPQHF. As DNA, the CDR3 is TGTGCCAGCAGCTCCGGGACACCGAGCAATCAGCCCCAGCATTTT. The variable domain in full, with the rest retrieved from reference TRBV5-6 and TRBJ1-5, is DAGVTQSPTHLIKTRGQQVTLRCSPKSGHDTVSWYQQALGQGPQFIFQYYEEEERQRGNFPDRFSGHQFPNYSSELNVNALLLGDSALYLCASSSGTPSNQPQHFGDGTRLSIL.

This clonotype was detected many times. The rearrangement joins TRBV5-1 to TRBJ2-7; weak D call: TRBD2 (5 bases). The length of the CDR3 is 14 residues. Germline V gives CDR1 SGHRS, CDR2 YFSETQ. V lost 0 bases and J 5 bases, leaving 12 bases between the germline ends. CDR3 amino acids: CASSLGGLVDEQYF. In nucleotides, the CDR3 is TGCGCCAGCAGCTTGGGAGGGCTGGTGGACGAGCAGTACTTC.

This clonotype has a count of ten or more. This chain connects TRBV20-1 to TRBJ2-4; 11 bases line up with TRBD2. The germline V gene encodes CDR1 DFQATT and CDR2 SNEGSKA (reference sequence). Trimming took 5 bases from V and 1 from J; bases not matched to a gene: 7. The length of the CDR3 is 16 residues. The CDR3 nucleotides are TGCAGTGCTCCTATAGCGGGGGGGCCGGCCAAAAACATTCAGTACTTC. Protein: CSAPIAGGPAKNIQYF.

This clonotype was recorded at least ten times. The J gene is TRBJ1-2, the V gene TRBV20-1; TRBD1 might be the D (5 bases). Trimming took 6 bases from V and 3 from J, leaving 11 bases between them. This CDR3 comprises 12 residues. Germline CDR1 and CDR2: DFQATT and SNEGSKA (reference sequence). In nucleotides, the CDR3 is TGCAGTGCAACGGGACCGGACTATGGCTACACCTTC. As protein: CSATGPDYGYTF.

In this sample, this clonotype turned up many times. This chain links TRBV20-1 with TRBJ2-3; no reliable D call. Between the trimmed V and J ends, which lost 5 bases and 0 bases, there was a span of 9 bases. CDR1 is DFQATT, CDR2 SNEGSKA, per germline (reference sequence). The CDR3 loop spans 13 amino acids. The CDR3 nucleotides are TGCAGTGCTCTCCAGGCTAGCACAGATACGCAGTATTTT. Translating gives CSALQASTDTQYF.

This clonotype was seen more than once but under ten times. The chain couples TRBV24-1 to TRBJ1-3; D remains ambiguous. In germline, CDR1 is KGHDR, CDR2 SFDVKD. CDR3 length: 15 amino acids. V was cut by 3 bases and J by 0 bases, with 8 bases left in between. The chain's CDR3 is CATSDGPSSGNTIYF. The DNA of the CDR3 is TGTGCCACCAGTGATGGGCCCTCCTCTGGAAACACCATATATTTT.

This clonotype was recorded at least ten times. The V and J genes are TRBV5-1 and TRBJ1-3, with D uncertain. Germline CDR1 is SGHRS and CDR2 is YFSETQ. V lost 0 bases and J lost 0, with 7 bases in between. This CDR3 is 15 amino acids long. CDR3 sequence reads: CASSLGALSGNTIYF. DNA of the CDR3: TGCGCCAGCAGCTTGGGGGCCCTCTCTGGAAACACCATATATTTT.

In its sample, this clonotype was seen many times. The chain uses TRBV5-1 and TRBJ1-4, with D possibly TRBD1 on 6 matching bases. V was cut by 4 bases and J by 8 bases, with 15 bases left in between. The CDR3 totals 14 residues. Looked up from germline, CDR1 is SGHRS and CDR2 is YFSETQ. DNA for the CDR3: TGCGCCAGCAGCCCCCAGGGGAGGAGGGAAAAACTGTTTTTT. Amino acids: CASSPQGRREKLFF.

Comments on this clonotype: This sequence may be a read error, since a much larger clone differs from it by one base. This rearrangement joins TRBV5-1 to TRBJ2-3, with D perhaps matching TRBD1 (6 bases). Trimming shortened V by 0 bases and J by 1 base, and 18 bases separated the two germline ends. This CDR3 has 18 residues. CDR1 SGHRS and CDR2 YFSETQ come from the germline V gene. The DNA for the CDR3 is TGCGCCAGCAGCTTGGCGTTTTTAGCGTGGGGGCGCACAGATACGCAGTATTTT. It encodes CASSLAFLAWGRTDTQYF. The complete variable domain, with remaining parts taken from reference TRBV5-1 and TRBJ2-3, reads KAGVTQTPRYLIKTRGQQVTLSCSPISGHRSVSWYQQTPGQGLQFLFEYFSETQRNKGNFPGRFSGRQFSNSRSEMNVSTLELGDSALYLCASSLAFLAWGRTDTQYFGPGTRLTVL.

In this sample, this clonotype turned up many times. V is TRBV30 and J is TRBJ1-5; D is uncertain. The CDR3 runs to 13 residues. Germline lookup yields CDR1 GTSNPN and CDR2 SVGIG (reference sequence). The V end was cut by 2 bases, the J end by 5 bases, with 10 bases between. This CDR3 reads CAWSPRVDQPQHF. CDR3 bases: TGTGCCTGGAGTCCGCGAGTGGATCAGCCCCAGCATTTT.

This clonotype occurred many times. This sequence joins TRBV12-3 or TRBV12-4 and TRBJ2-3; D might be TRBD1 (5 bases). This CDR3 has 15 amino acids. Trimming left V 7 bases short and J 2 bases short, with 16 bases between. The chain's CDR3 is CASTLQDLLTDTQYF. The CDR3 nucleotides are TGTGCCAGCACCCTACAGGACCTTCTCACAGATACGCAGTATTTT.

This clonotype was seen ten or more times. This chain connects TRBV20-1 to TRBJ2-7; 9 positions agree with TRBD1. The V gene end was trimmed by 3 bases and the J gene end by 7 bases; junction bases not matched to a gene: 7. The CDR3 length is 13 residues. Germline loops: CDR1 DFQATT, CDR2 SNEGSKA (reference sequence). The CDR3 region is CSARDRGRGEQYF. DNA of the CDR3: TGCAGTGCTAGGGACAGGGGTCGGGGAGAGCAGTACTTC.

This clonotype was recorded at least ten times. J is TRBJ2-3 and V is TRBV12-3 or TRBV12-4; 8 bases are shared with TRBD2. J gave up 4 bases and V 0 bases, and 3 bases lay outside the gene matches. The CDR3 totals 15 residues. CDR3: CASSLAGGAADTQYF. The CDR3 bases are TGTGCCAGCAGTTTAGCCGGGGGGGCCGCAGATACGCAGTATTTT.

This chain links TRBV5-1 with TRBJ2-3; the D gene is possibly TRBD1 (5 bases). CDR1 is SGHRS and CDR2 is YFSETQ in the germline V gene. The CDR3 loop spans 15 amino acids. V was clipped by 4 bases and J by 2 bases, with 14 bases between them. The CDR3 DNA follows: TGCGCCAGCAGCCAAAGACAGAGCTCCACAGATACGCAGTATTTT. Translated: CASSQRQSSTDTQYF.

The chain has TRBV20-1 and TRBJ2-5, with TRBD1 as a possible D gene (5 bases). CDR1 DFQATT and CDR2 SNEGSKA come from the germline V gene (reference sequence). V lost 4 bases to trimming and J lost 3 bases, with 6 bases between them. This CDR3 contains 11 residues. Here the CDR3 DNA reads TGCAGTGCTACGACAGAAGAGACCCAGTACTTC. It translates to CSATTEETQYF.

This chain uses TRBV4-2 with TRBJ2-2; possibly TRBD1 or TRBD2 for D (6 bases each). Germline V gene sequence: CDR1 LGHNA, CDR2 YNFKEQ. The V end was cut by 0 bases, the J end by 6 bases, with 20 bases between. The CDR3 spans 18 residues. CDR3 sequence (DNA): TGTGCCAGCAGCCAAGACGCACAGGGAGGTCAATTGGCCGGGGAGCTGTTTTTT. It translates to CASSQDAQGGQLAGELFF.

Ten or more counts support this clonotype. V and J are TRBV29-1 and TRBJ2-7, with 7 bases fitting TRBD1. Losses at the gene ends were 6 bases for V and 3 bases for J; bases not matched to a gene: 17. The CDR3 covers 16 residues. The germline V gene encodes CDR1 SQVTM and CDR2 ANQGSEA. CDR3 nucleotide sequence: TGCAGCGTACACTTGACAGGGAAGGTCAGTCACTACGAGCAGTACTTC. As protein: CSVHLTGKVSHYEQYF.

Remarks on this clonotype: This may be a read error: a much more frequent sequence differs by one nucleotide. The chain has TRBV20-1 and TRBJ2-5; no reliable D call. The V gene lost 4 bases and the J gene lost 10 bases, with 10 bases spanning the gap. CDR3 size: 10 residues. Germline V lookup: CDR1 DFQATT, CDR2 SNEGSKA (reference sequence). The CDR3 reads CSAMYEVQYF. In nucleotides, the CDR3 is TGCAGTGCTATGTACGAGGTCCAGTACTTC.

This clonotype was observed at least ten times. The CDR3 DNA reads as TGTGCCATCTCTTCAGTCTGGGCCAACGTCCTGACTTTC. This codes for CAISSVWANVLTF. The chain is built from TRBV10-3 and TRBJ2-6; D call uncertain. Germline lookup yields CDR1 ENHRY and CDR2 SYGVKD. The CDR3 has 13 amino acids. Trimming stripped 8 bases from V and 5 bases from J, with 10 bases between.

The CDR3 nucleotides read TGTGCCAGCAGTACGACCGACAGAGGAAACACCATATATTTT. It encodes CASSTTDRGNTIYF. This chain links TRBV6-5 with TRBJ1-3; TRBD1 is a possible D gene (5 bases). The CDR3 runs 14 residues. The germline CDR1 and CDR2 sequences are MNHEY and SVGAGI. Trimming took off 5 bases at V and 4 bases at J, with 12 bases between the two ends.

The table lists this clonotype with many counts. This chain connects TRBV15 to TRBJ1-1; D gene unclear. This CDR3 has 13 amino acids. Germline lookup yields CDR1 LNHNV and CDR2 YYDKDF (reference sequence). V was shortened by 1 base and J by 3 bases, with 6 bases between the two germline ends. The CDR3 DNA follows: TGTGCCACCAGCAGAGGGGCAGACACTGAAGCTTTCTTT. It specifies CATSRGADTEAFF.

This clonotype was found many times. J is TRBJ1-3 and V is TRBV20-1; TRBD1 matches at 8 bases. V shed 4 bases and J 7 bases; nucleotides not matched to a gene: 6. Germline V gene sequence: CDR1 DFQATT, CDR2 SNEGSKA (reference sequence). This CDR3 comprises 13 residues. The CDR3: CSAIRQGLNTIYF. The CDR3 nucleotides read TGCAGTGCTATTCGACAGGGGTTGAACACCATATATTTT.

This clonotype was recorded at least ten times. This chain links TRBV20-1 with TRBJ2-1, with 7 bases matching TRBD2. The ends lost 1 base at V and 4 bases at J; junction bases unmatched: 7. This CDR3 comprises 15 residues. Per germline, CDR1 DFQATT and CDR2 SNEGSKA (reference sequence). The CDR3 bases are TGCAGTGCTAGAGTGGGTAGCGGGCTTTACAATGAGCAGTTCTTC. This sequence encodes CSARVGSGLYNEQFF.

This clonotype was picked up many times. The V call is TRBV20-1, the J call TRBJ1-2; D is unresolved. Germline-derived CDR1 and CDR2 are DFQATT and SNEGSKA (reference sequence). This CDR3 has 14 amino acids. Trimming shortened V by 0 bases and J by 8 bases, and 16 bases separated the two germline ends. The CDR3 sequence is CSARDLRGTRGYTF. DNA of the CDR3: TGCAGTGCTAGAGATCTTCGGGGAACGAGGGGCTACACCTTC.

There are many counts of this clonotype. The CDR3 spells CATSDFGTNDEQFF. Here the CDR3 DNA reads TGTGCCACCAGTGATTTCGGGACTAACGATGAGCAGTTCTTC. V is TRBV24-1 and J is TRBJ2-1; 7 nucleotides line up with TRBD2. Germline CDR1 and CDR2: KGHDR and SFDVKD. The ends lost 1 base at V and 8 bases at J; junction bases unmatched: 4. The CDR3 extends over 14 amino acids.

This clonotype was counted many times. The chain joins TRBV20-1 to TRBJ1-1, with D hard to call. Germline CDR1 is DFQATT and CDR2 is SNEGSKA (reference sequence). The V end lost 4 bases, the J end lost 10 bases, and 22 bases lay between the germline ends. The CDR3 has 14 amino acids. In DNA form, the CDR3 reads TGCAGTGCTAAGGAGAACATGATGGGAGAGGGAGCTTTCTTT. Encoded protein: CSAKENMMGEGAFF.

This clonotype was seen repeatedly, ten times or more. This CDR3 is CASTTRGGGVGSYTF. The CDR3, as DNA: TGTGCCAGTACCACTAGGGGGGGCGGCGTAGGAAGCTACACCTTC. This chain links TRBV28 with TRBJ1-2; TRBD1 might be the D (6 bases). Per germline, CDR1 MDHEN and CDR2 SYDVKM. This CDR3 region has 15 residues. V was shortened by 9 bases and J by 9 bases, with 26 bases between the two germline ends.

In its sample, this clonotype was seen many times. V and J are TRBV5-1 and TRBJ2-3; weak D call: TRBD2 (5 bases). The CDR3 spans 16 residues. Germline CDR1 SGHRS, CDR2 YFSETQ. Trimming took 4 bases from V and 2 from J, leaving 17 bases between them. The CDR3 DNA reads as TGCGCCAGCAGCGCCACACTAGATCGAGTCACAGATACGCAGTATTTT. It translates to CASSATLDRVTDTQYF. Based on the CDR3 plus reference TRBV5-1 and TRBJ2-3, the full variable domain is KAGVTQTPRYLIKTRGQQVTLSCSPISGHRSVSWYQQTPGQGLQFLFEYFSETQRNKGNFPGRFSGRQFSNSRSEMNVSTLELGDSALYLCASSATLDRVTDTQYFGPGTRLTVL.

The table lists this clonotype with many counts. This chain joins TRBV13 and TRBJ2-7; D call uncertain. Germline CDR1 is PRHDT and CDR2 is FYEKMQ (reference sequence). The CDR3 loop spans 12 amino acids. Trimming stripped 5 bases from V and 7 bases from J, with 12 bases between. The CDR3 nucleotides read TGTGCCAGCAGCAATCTATCGGGTGAGCAGTACTTC. Amino acids: CASSNLSGEQYF.

This clonotype was seen repeatedly, ten times or more. The V gene is TRBV27, the J gene TRBJ2-3, with no clear D. Trimming cost V 1 base and J 3 bases, with 8 bases left between them. CDR3 length equals 14 residues. Per the germline V gene, CDR1 is MNHEY and CDR2 is SMNVEV (reference sequence). CDR3 protein: CASSLYPETDTQYF. For the CDR3, the DNA is TGTGCCAGCAGTTTATACCCCGAAACAGATACGCAGTATTTT.